These T cell receptor beta chains were read from a single sample in a study of Graves' ophthalmopathy and Graves' hyperthyroidism. A single record per CDR3 protein comes from TCRdb applying MiXCR to the multiplex PCR reads. Among 450,000 to 600,000 distinct CDR3 sequences, 35% to 45% were seen once, and the ten largest hold approximately 4.1%. Sample: peripheral blood or thyroid tissue (not recorded which). The receptors were sampled from an adult man with Graves' hyperthyroidism. Each CDR3 is given with its conserved first and last residue. D genes are given only for firm matches. Part of the rows lack a size; the others show once, few, many or a class for expanded clones.

abundance,v_gene,j_gene,d_gene,CDR3aa,CDR3nt
once,TRBV15,TRBJ1-1,-,CATSVTEAFF,TGTGCCACCTCGGTCACTGAAGCTTTCTTT
-,TRBV29-1,TRBJ1-3,-,CSVEDGNTIYF,TGCAGCGTTGAGGACGGGAACACCATATATTTT
-,TRBV11-2,TRBJ2-3,TRBD1,CASSSRDRGTDTQYF,TGTGCCAGCAGCTCCCGGGACAGAGGCACAGATACGCAGTATTTT
few,TRBV28,TRBJ2-2,-,CASRIGGSVTGELFF,TGTGCCAGCAGGATAGGAGGTTCGGTCACCGGGGAGCTGTTTTTT
few,TRBV7-6,TRBJ1-6,-,CASSPAADYNSPFHF,TGTGCCAGCAGCCCAGCAGCGGATTATAATTCACCCTTCCACTTT
many,TRBV25-1,TRBJ1-4,-,CASSEEGGATNEKLFF,TGTGCCAGCAGTGAAGAGGGGGGGGCAACTAATGAAAAACTGTTTTTT
-,TRBV7-9,TRBJ2-7,-,CASSLSGQNNEQYF,TGTGCCAGCAGCTTAAGCGGACAGAACAATGAGCAGTACTTC
many,TRBV24-1,TRBJ2-2,TRBD1,CATSGFADRGNLSPGELFF,TGTGCCACCAGTGGCTTCGCGGACAGGGGAAACCTCTCGCCCGGGGAGCTGTTTTTT
-,TRBV10-3,TRBJ1-2,-,CAIRAALAGRRGYTF,TGTGCCATCAGGGCGGCACTGGCAGGGAGACGTGGCTACACCTTC
many,TRBV2,TRBJ2-5,TRBD1,CASSKLRDRVQETQYF,TGTGCCAGCAGTAAGCTCCGGGACAGGGTACAAGAGACCCAGTACTTC
-,TRBV2,TRBJ1-5,TRBD1,CASSLTGTGGFEPQHF,TGTGCCAGCAGTTTAACCGGGACAGGCGGTTTTGAGCCCCAGCATTTT
-,TRBV7-9,TRBJ1-4,-,CASSRNFF,TGTGCCAGCAGCCGGAACTTTTTT
-,TRBV28,TRBJ2-7,-,CASSLSGPRSEQYF,TGTGCCAGCAGTTTGAGCGGCCCCCGGAGCGAGCAGTACTTC
few,TRBV5-8,TRBJ2-7,TRBD1,CASSPQGGTGDEQYF,TGTGCCAGCAGTCCCCAAGGGGGGACAGGGGACGAGCAGTACTTC
many,TRBV6-1,TRBJ2-5,TRBD2,CASRVRLAGGETQYF,TGTGCCAGCAGGGTTCGACTAGCGGGAGGAGAGACCCAGTACTTC
-,TRBV18,TRBJ2-5,TRBD1,CASSPRGTGESETQYF,TGTGCCAGCTCACCACGGGGGACAGGGGAGTCAGAGACCCAGTACTTC
many,TRBV19,TRBJ2-2,-,CASSKAIGYTGELFF,TGTGCCAGTAGTAAGGCAATCGGGTACACCGGGGAGCTGTTTTTT
many,TRBV12-3/TRBV12-4,TRBJ1-1,-,CASSRFTEAFF,TGTGCCAGCAGCCGCTTTACTGAAGCTTTCTTT
many,TRBV9,TRBJ1-1,-,CASSVHRELTNTEAFF,TGTGCCAGCAGCGTACACAGGGAATTGACGAACACTGAAGCTTTCTTT
many,TRBV2,TRBJ1-3,-,CASSGGDSGNTIYF,TGTGCCAGCAGTGGAGGGGACTCTGGAAACACCATATATTTT
-,TRBV4-3,TRBJ1-1,-,CASSQVWDNTEAFF,TGCGCCAGCAGCCAAGTCTGGGACAACACTGAAGCTTTCTTT
many,TRBV15,TRBJ1-4,TRBD1,CATSPRQGATNEKLFF,TGTGCCACCAGCCCTCGACAGGGAGCAACTAATGAAAAACTGTTTTTT
many,TRBV20-1,TRBJ1-5,-,CSARQNSAHGQIYQPQHF,TGCAGTGCTAGGCAGAACTCGGCCCATGGACAGATATATCAGCCCCAGCATTTT
-,TRBV15,TRBJ2-5,-,CATSSLEGEGGQETQYF,TGTGCCACCAGCAGCTTGGAGGGGGAAGGAGGACAAGAGACCCAGTACTTC
-,TRBV7-3,TRBJ1-1,TRBD1,CASSPSTGLRNTEAFF,TGTGCCAGCAGCCCGTCGACAGGGCTGAGGAACACTGAAGCTTTCTTT
-,TRBV2,TRBJ2-2,-,CASSSLGDSRATGELFF,TGTGCCAGCAGTTCCCTTGGGGACTCAAGAGCCACCGGGGAGCTGTTTTTT
many,TRBV2,TRBJ1-6,TRBD1,CASSTDRVDNSPLHF,TGTGCCAGCAGTACCGACAGGGTGGATAATTCACCCCTCCACTTT
-,TRBV9,TRBJ2-5,TRBD1,CASSVRTGAETQYF,TGTGCCAGCAGCGTGAGGACAGGGGCTGAGACCCAGTACTTC
-,TRBV19,TRBJ2-1,TRBD1,CASTDRAYNEQFF,TGTGCCAGTACGGACAGGGCCTACAATGAACAGTTCTTC
many,TRBV7-8,TRBJ1-6,TRBD1,CASSGQGENSPLHF,TGTGCCAGCAGCGGACAGGGTGAGAATTCACCCCTCCACTTT
-,TRBV2,TRBJ2-6,-,CASSEEAAGATRANVLTF,TGTGCCAGCAGTGAAGAGGCGGCAGGTGCCACCCGGGCCAACGTCCTGACTTTC
many,TRBV2,TRBJ1-3,-,CASSEATLGNTIYF,TGTGCCAGCAGTGAAGCCACTCTAGGAAACACCATATATTTT
once,TRBV10-3,TRBJ1-5,-,CAWSVRTRRRGQPQHF,TGTGCCTGGAGTGTGAGGACCAGGCGTCGAGGGCAGCCCCAGCATTTT
-,TRBV9,TRBJ1-1,TRBD1,CASSPYMGQTNTEAFF,TGTGCCAGCAGCCCCTATATGGGACAGACGAACACTGAAGCTTTCTTT
many,TRBV6-5,TRBJ1-5,-,CASSQASNQPQHF,TGTGCCAGCAGTCAGGCGAGCAATCAGCCCCAGCATTTT
-,TRBV29-1,TRBJ2-7,TRBD2,CSARRKREDYEQYF,TGCAGCGCCCGAAGGAAGCGGGAGGATTACGAGCAGTACTTC
-,TRBV10-3,TRBJ1-5,-,CAISEPGLAGGNQPQHF,TGTGCCATCAGTGAGCCGGGACTAGCGGGGGGCAATCAGCCCCAGCATTTT
-,TRBV2,TRBJ2-1,-,CASSVRWGANYNEQFF,TGTGCCAGCAGTGTTAGGTGGGGAGCGAATTACAATGAGCAGTTCTTC